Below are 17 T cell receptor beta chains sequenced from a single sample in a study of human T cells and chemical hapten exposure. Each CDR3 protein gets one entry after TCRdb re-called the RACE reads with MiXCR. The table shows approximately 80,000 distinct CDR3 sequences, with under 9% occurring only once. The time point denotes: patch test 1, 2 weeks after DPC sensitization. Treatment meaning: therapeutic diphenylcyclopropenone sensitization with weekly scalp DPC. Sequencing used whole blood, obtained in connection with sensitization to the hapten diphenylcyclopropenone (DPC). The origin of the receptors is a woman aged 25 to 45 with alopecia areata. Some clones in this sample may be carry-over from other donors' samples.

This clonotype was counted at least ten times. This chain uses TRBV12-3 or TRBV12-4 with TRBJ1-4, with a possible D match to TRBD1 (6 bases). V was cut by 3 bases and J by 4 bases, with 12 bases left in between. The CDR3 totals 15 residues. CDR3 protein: CASSLARGINEKLFF. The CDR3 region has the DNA TGTGCCAGCAGTTTGGCCAGGGGTATTAATGAAAAACTGTTTTTT.

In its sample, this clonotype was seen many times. CDR3 sequence: CASSSGLTRLAGELFF. For the CDR3, the DNA is TGCGCCAGCAGCTCGGGACTTACCCGATTAGCCGGGGAGCTGTTTTTT. V is TRBV5-1 and J is TRBJ2-2; TRBD2 might be the D (6 bases). Trimming took 3 bases from V and 6 from J, leaving 18 bases between them. Germline loops: CDR1 SGHRS, CDR2 YFSETQ. This CDR3 spans 16 amino acids.

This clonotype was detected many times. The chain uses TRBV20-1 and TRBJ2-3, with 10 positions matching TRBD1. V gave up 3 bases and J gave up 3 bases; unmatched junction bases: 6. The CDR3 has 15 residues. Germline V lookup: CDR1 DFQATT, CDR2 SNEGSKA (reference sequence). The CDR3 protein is CSASPRQGATDTQYF. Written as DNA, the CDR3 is TGCAGTGCTAGTCCCCGACAGGGGGCAACAGATACGCAGTATTTT.

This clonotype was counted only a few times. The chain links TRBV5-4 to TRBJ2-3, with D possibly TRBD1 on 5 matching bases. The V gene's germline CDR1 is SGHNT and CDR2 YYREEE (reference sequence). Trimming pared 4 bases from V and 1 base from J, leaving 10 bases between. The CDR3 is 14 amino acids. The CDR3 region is CASSKDTRTDTQYF. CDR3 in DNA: TGTGCCAGCAGCAAGGACACCCGCACAGATACGCAGTATTTT. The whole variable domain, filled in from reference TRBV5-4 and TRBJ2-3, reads ETGVTQSPTHLIKTRGQQVTLRCSSQSGHNTVSWYQQALGQGPQFIFQYYREEENGRGNFPPRFSGLQFPNYSSELNVNALELDDSALYLCASSKDTRTDTQYFGPGTRLTVL.

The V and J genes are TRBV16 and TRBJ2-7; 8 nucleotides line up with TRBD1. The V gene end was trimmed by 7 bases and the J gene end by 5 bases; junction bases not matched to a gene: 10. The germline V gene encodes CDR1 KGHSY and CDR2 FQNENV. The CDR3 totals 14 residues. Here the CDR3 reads CASNPGGHHHEQYF. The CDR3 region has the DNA TGTGCCAGCAACCCAGGGGGCCACCACCACGAGCAGTACTTC.

The CDR3 DNA reads TGCAGTGCCCAAGGACTAGCGGCGACCCTCACAGATACGCAGTATTTT. It translates to CSAQGLAATLTDTQYF. V is TRBV20-1 and J is TRBJ2-3, with 10 nucleotides matching TRBD2. The germline gives CDR1 DFQATT, CDR2 SNEGSKA (reference sequence). The CDR3 contains 16 residues. After removal of 6 bases from V and 2 bases from J, the junction contained 11 bases not matched to a gene.

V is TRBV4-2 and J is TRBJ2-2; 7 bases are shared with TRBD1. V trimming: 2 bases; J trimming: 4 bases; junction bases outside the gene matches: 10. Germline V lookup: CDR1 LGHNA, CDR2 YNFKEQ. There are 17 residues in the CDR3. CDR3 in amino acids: CASSQTLTGLRTGELFF. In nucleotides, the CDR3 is TGTGCCAGCAGCCAAACCCTGACAGGGTTGCGCACCGGGGAGCTGTTTTTT.

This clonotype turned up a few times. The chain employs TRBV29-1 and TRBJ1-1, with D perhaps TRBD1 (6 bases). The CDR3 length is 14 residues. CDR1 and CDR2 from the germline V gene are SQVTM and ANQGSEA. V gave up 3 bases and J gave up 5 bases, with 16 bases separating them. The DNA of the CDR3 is TGCAGCGTTGAGGGGGGGGGCGCTGGGACTGAAGCTTTCTTT. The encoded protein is CSVEGGGAGTEAFF.

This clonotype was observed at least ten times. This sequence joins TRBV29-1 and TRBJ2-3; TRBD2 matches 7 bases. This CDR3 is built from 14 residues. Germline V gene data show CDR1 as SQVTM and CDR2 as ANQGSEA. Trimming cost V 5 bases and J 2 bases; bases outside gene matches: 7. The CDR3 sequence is CSVLDGGSTDTQYF. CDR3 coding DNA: TGCAGCGTTCTCGACGGGGGGTCCACAGATACGCAGTATTTT.

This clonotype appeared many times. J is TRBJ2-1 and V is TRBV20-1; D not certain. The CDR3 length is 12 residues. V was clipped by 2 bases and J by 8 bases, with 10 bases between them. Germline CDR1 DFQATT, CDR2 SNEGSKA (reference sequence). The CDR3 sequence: CSARQQADEQFF. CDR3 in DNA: TGCAGTGCTAGACAGCAGGCGGATGAGCAGTTCTTC.

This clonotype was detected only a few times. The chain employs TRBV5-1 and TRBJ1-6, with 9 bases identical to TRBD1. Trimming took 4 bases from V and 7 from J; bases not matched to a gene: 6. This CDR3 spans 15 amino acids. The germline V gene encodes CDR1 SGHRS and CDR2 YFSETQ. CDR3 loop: CASSVRTGENSPLHF. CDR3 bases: TGCGCCAGCAGCGTCCGGACAGGGGAAAATTCACCCCTCCACTTT.

CDR3 nucleotides: TGTGCCAACAGTCCAGCCCTCTATAATTCACCCCTCCACTTT. It codes for CANSPALYNSPLHF. The rearrangement joins TRBV7-8 to TRBJ1-6; D remains unclear. This CDR3 has 14 amino acids. Trimming took off 10 bases at V and 3 bases at J, with 13 bases between the two ends. In germline, CDR1 is SGHVS, CDR2 FQNEAQ.

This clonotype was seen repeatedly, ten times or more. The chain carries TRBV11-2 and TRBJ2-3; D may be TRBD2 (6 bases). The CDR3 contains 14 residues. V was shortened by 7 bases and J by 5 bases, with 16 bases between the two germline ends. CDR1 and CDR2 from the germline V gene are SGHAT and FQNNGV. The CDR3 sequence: CASTLAFIGDTQYF. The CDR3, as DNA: TGTGCCAGCACTCTAGCGTTTATAGGAGATACGCAGTATTTT. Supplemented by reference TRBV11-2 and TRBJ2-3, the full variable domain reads EAGVAQSPRYKIIEKRQSVAFWCNPISGHATLYWYQQILGQGPKLLIQFQNNGVVDDSQLPKDRFSAERLKGVDSTLKIQPAKLEDSAVYLCASTLAFIGDTQYFGPGTRLTVL.

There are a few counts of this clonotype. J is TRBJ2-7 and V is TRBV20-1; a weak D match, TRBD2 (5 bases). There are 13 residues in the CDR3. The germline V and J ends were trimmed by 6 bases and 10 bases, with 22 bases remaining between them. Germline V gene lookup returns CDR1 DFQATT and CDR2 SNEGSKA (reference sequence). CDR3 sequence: CSAEGLTRSSQYF. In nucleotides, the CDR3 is TGCAGTGCAGAGGGATTGACTCGTTCTTCACAGTACTTC.

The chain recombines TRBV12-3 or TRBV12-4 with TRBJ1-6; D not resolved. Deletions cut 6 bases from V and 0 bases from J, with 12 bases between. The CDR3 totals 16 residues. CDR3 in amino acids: CASRMAGSSYNSPLHF. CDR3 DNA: TGTGCCAGCAGGATGGCCGGGAGCTCCTATAATTCACCCCTCCACTTT.

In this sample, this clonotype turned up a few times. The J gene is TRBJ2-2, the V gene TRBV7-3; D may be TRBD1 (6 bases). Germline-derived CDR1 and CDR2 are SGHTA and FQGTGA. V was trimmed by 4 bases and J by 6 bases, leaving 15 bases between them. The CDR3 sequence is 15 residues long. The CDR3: CASSSGTRGAGELFF. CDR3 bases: TGTGCCAGCAGCTCCGGGACACGCGGAGCCGGGGAGCTGTTTTTT.

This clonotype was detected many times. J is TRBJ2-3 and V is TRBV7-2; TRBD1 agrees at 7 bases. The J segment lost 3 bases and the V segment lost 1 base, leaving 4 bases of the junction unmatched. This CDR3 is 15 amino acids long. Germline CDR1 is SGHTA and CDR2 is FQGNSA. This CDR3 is CASSLGGQRTDTQYF. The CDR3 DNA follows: TGTGCCAGCAGCTTAGGGGGACAGAGGACAGATACGCAGTATTTT.